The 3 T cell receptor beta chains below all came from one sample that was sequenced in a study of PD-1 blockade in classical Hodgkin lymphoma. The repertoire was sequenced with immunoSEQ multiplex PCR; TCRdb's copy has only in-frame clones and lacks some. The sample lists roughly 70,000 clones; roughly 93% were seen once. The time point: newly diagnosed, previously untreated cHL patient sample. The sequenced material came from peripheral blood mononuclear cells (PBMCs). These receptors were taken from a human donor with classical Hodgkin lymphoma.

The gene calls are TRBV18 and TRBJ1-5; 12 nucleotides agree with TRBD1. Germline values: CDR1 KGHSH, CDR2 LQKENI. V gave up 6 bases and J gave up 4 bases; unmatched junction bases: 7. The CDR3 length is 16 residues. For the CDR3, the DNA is TGTGCCAGCTCCCCGGGACAGGGGGCCGAAAATCAGCCCCAGCATTTT. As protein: CASSPGQGAENQPQHF.

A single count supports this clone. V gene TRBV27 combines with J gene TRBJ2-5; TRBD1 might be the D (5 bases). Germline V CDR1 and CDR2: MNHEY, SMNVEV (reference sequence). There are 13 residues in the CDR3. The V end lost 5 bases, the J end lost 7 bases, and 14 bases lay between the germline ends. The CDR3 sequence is CASSPGMRGTQYF. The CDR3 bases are TGTGCCAGCAGTCCAGGGATGCGCGGGACCCAGTACTTC.

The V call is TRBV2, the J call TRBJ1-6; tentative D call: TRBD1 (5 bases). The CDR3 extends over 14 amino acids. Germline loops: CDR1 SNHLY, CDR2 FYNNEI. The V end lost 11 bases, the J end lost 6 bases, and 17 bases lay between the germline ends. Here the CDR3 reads CAAKVGEFNSPLHF. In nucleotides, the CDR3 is TGTGCCGCCAAAGTGGGGGAATTTAATTCACCCCTCCACTTT.